What follows describes a single TCR beta chain. These data originate in a study of early T cells in non-severe SARS-CoV-2 infection. Study summary: Bulk RNA isolated from unsorted whole blood underwent sequencing; chains were not paired.

The CDR3 extends over 14 amino acids. With V trimmed by 3 bases and J by 2 bases, 3 bases remained unmatched. Individual cDNA molecules carried attached unique molecular identifiers. Using its own MiXCR run on the 5' RACE reads, TCRdb lists one record per CDR3 protein. The data show 20,000 to 30,000 distinct CDR3 sequences, about 4.1% seen once. The rearrangement uses TRBV12-3 or TRBV12-4 and TRBJ2-7; 8 nucleotides agree with TRBD2. The TCR originated in an adult who was a healthcare worker with PCR-confirmed SARS-CoV-2 infection or an uninfected control (not recorded which). The sequencing sample was made of whole blood. The CDR3 nucleotides are TGTGCCAGCAGTTTGGTAGCGGGGACCTACGAGCAGTACTTC. It translates to CASSLVAGTYEQYF.